A single sample is the source of the 17 T cell receptor beta chains below, sequenced in a study of cytomegalovirus exposure and HLA in healthy donors. The primer mix had 60 Vbeta and 13 Jbeta primers. Sequencing was performed with immunoSEQ multiplex PCR; in TCRdb, only in-frame clones are kept and a portion is missing. The listing contains more than 130,000 clones. What was sequenced was PBMCs. The receptor source for this set is a man aged 40-50 years in good health and CMV-seronegative.

The rearrangement uses TRBV29-1 and TRBJ1-2; 8 positions match TRBD1. The CDR3 spans 13 residues. The germline CDR1 and CDR2 sequences are SQVTM and ANQGSEA. Losses at the gene ends were 6 bases for V and 2 bases for J; bases not matched to a gene: 5. CDR3 sequence: CSVWDRQNYGYTF. The CDR3 bases are TGCAGCGTATGGGACAGGCAGAACTATGGCTACACCTTC.

The rearrangement uses TRBV14 and TRBJ2-7; TRBD1 matches at 10 bases. CDR1 and CDR2 (germline): SGHDN, FVKESK. Trimming took 4 bases from V and 2 from J; bases not matched to a gene: 11. This CDR3 contains 17 residues. The CDR3 DNA reads TGTGCCAGCAGCCGGGACAGGGGTACAACACTTCCCTACGAGCAGTACTTC. Amino acids: CASSRDRGTTLPYEQYF.

V and J are TRBV4-2 and TRBJ2-2, with D unresolved. This CDR3 contains 12 residues. CDR1 is LGHNA and CDR2 is YNFKEQ in the germline V gene. Trimming left V 1 base short and J 9 bases short, with 6 bases between. The CDR3 DNA sequence: TGTGCCAGCAGCCAAGTGGGCCGGGAGCTGTTTTTT. Protein product: CASSQVGRELFF.

The chain uses TRBV7-3 and TRBJ1-1, with a tentative D call TRBD1 (6 bases). V was shortened by 5 bases and J by 0 bases, with 13 bases between the two germline ends. Germline lookup yields CDR1 SGHTA and CDR2 FQGTGA. This CDR3 contains 15 residues. CDR3 sequence: CASSPGQLLNTEAFF. The DNA of the CDR3 is TGTGCCAGCAGCCCCGGACAGCTCTTGAACACTGAAGCTTTCTTT.

The CDR3 nucleotides are TGTGCCAGCAGTGAAACAGGCCTTGGGGCCTACGAGCAGTACTTC. This translates into CASSETGLGAYEQYF. The chain employs TRBV6-1 and TRBJ2-7; tentatively, D is TRBD1 (5 bases). CDR1 MNHNS and CDR2 SASEGT come from the germline V gene. CDR3 size: 15 residues. Trimming stripped 2 bases from V and 2 bases from J, with 13 bases between.

V and J are TRBV29-1 and TRBJ1-4; no reliable D call. CDR3 length: 16 amino acids. Germline assignment: CDR1 SQVTM and CDR2 ANQGSEA. V shed 6 bases and J shed 4 bases, with 21 bases lying between them. The CDR3 nucleotides are TGCAGCGTCAAAGGTGGGAAGGGAGGCGATAATGAAAAACTGTTTTTT. Translated: CSVKGGKGGDNEKLFF.

The chain employs TRBV5-4 and TRBJ2-5; the D is unclear. The germline V gene has CDR1 SGHNT and CDR2 YYREEE (reference sequence). Trimming cost V 2 bases and J 4 bases, with 9 bases left between them. This CDR3 contains 13 residues. For the CDR3, the DNA is TGTGCCAGCAGCTTCCGATCCGGAGAGACCCAGTACTTC. It translates to CASSFRSGETQYF.

The rearrangement joins TRBV29-1 to TRBJ1-5; D gene unclear. CDR3 length: 18 residues. The V end lost 3 bases, the J end lost 0 bases, and 21 bases lay between the germline ends. CDR1 and CDR2 from the germline V gene are SQVTM and ANQGSEA. The CDR3: CSVEPHVAGFRSNQPQHF. CDR3 in DNA: TGCAGCGTTGAGCCACACGTCGCAGGCTTTCGTAGCAATCAGCCCCAGCATTTT. The full variable domain, rest sourced from reference TRBV29-1 and TRBJ1-5, is SAVISQKPSRDICQRGTSLTIQCQVDSQVTMMFWYRQQPGQSLTLIATANQGSEATYESGFVIDKFPISRPNLTFSTLTVSNMSPEDSSIYLCSVEPHVAGFRSNQPQHFGDGTRLSIL.

The chain joins TRBV18 to TRBJ2-7, with TRBD2 matching 7 bases. The germline CDR1 and CDR2 sequences are KGHSH and LQKENI. The length of the CDR3 is 14 residues. The J segment lost 7 bases and the V segment lost 4 bases, leaving 10 bases of the junction unmatched. The CDR3 coding sequence is TGTGCCAGCTCACTCGGGACTACAGAGGGAGAGCAGTACTTC. Protein: CASSLGTTEGEQYF.

The chain combines TRBV28 with TRBJ1-1; a weak D match, TRBD1 (5 bases). Germline values: CDR1 MDHEN, CDR2 SYDVKM. Trimming cost V 4 bases and J 1 base, with 10 bases left between them. The CDR3 runs to 14 residues. As DNA, the CDR3 is TGTGCCAGCAGTTCTCCGCAGGGGAACACTGAAGCTTTCTTT. Translated: CASSSPQGNTEAFF.

The chain employs TRBV19 and TRBJ1-5; weak D call: TRBD1 (5 bases). CDR3 length: 11 residues. The V gene lost 9 bases and the J gene lost 7 bases, with 10 bases spanning the gap. The germline V gene has CDR1 LNHDA and CDR2 SQIVND (reference sequence). Here the CDR3 DNA reads TGTGCCAGGGACAAGGGACAGCCCCAGCATTTT. Translating gives CARDKGQPQHF.

Here the CDR3 reads CASSLGTGGAPEAFF. CDR3 nucleotides: TGTGCCAGCAGCTTGGGGACAGGGGGAGCCCCTGAAGCTTTCTTT. The chain is built from TRBV5-4 and TRBJ1-1; 10 nucleotides agree with TRBD1. This CDR3 is built from 15 residues. CDR1 is SGHNT and CDR2 is YYREEE in the germline V gene (reference sequence). Losses at the gene ends were 0 bases for V and 6 bases for J; bases not matched to a gene: 5.

The V call is TRBV7-2, the J call TRBJ1-2, with TRBD1 as a possible D gene (6 bases). V was pared by 5 bases and J by 4 bases, with 17 bases between. This CDR3 is 15 amino acids long. Germline V gives CDR1 SGHTA, CDR2 FQGNSA. CDR3 coding DNA: TGTGCCAGCAGCCCCCGGAGAGGGGACATCTATGGCTACACCTTC. This codes for CASSPRRGDIYGYTF.

V and J are TRBV6-5 and TRBJ2-1; 8 nucleotides agree with TRBD2. The CDR3 length is 16 residues. The trim removed 4 bases at V and 3 bases at J, leaving 8 bases unmatched. Germline V CDR1 and CDR2: MNHEY, SVGAGI. CDR3 sequence reads: CASSSQLAENYNEQFF. CDR3 nucleotide sequence: TGTGCCAGCAGTTCCCAACTAGCGGAGAACTACAATGAGCAGTTCTTC.

The chain recombines TRBV14 with TRBJ1-6; no reliable D call. The V gene's germline CDR1 is SGHDN and CDR2 FVKESK. This CDR3 is 11 amino acids long. With 4 bases removed from V and 15 bases from J, the gap between germline ends came to 10 bases. The CDR3 nucleotides are TGTGCCAGCAGCCGCGGGGAGGTCCTCCACTTT. This gives the protein CASSRGEVLHF.

This chain joins TRBV19 and TRBJ1-2; D call uncertain. This CDR3 contains 16 residues. V gave up 3 bases and J gave up 4 bases, with 18 bases separating them. From germline, CDR1 is LNHDA and CDR2 SQIVND (reference sequence). Here the CDR3 reads CASSIPWSILAYGYTF. In nucleotides, the CDR3 is TGTGCCAGTAGTATCCCCTGGAGCATACTGGCCTATGGCTACACCTTC. Together with reference TRBV19 and TRBJ1-2, the CDR3 gives the full variable domain: DGGITQSPKYLFRKEGQNVTLSCEQNLNHDAMYWYRQDPGQGLRLIYYSQIVNDFQKGDIAEGYSVSREKKESFPLTVTSAQKNPTAFYLCASSIPWSILAYGYTFGSGTRLTVV.

The V call is TRBV7-3, the J call TRBJ2-2; TRBD1 matches 9 bases. The germline V gene encodes CDR1 SGHTA and CDR2 FQGTGA. There are 15 residues in the CDR3. Trimming at V came to 1 base and at J to 8 bases, leaving 5 bases not matched to a gene. CDR3 nucleotides: TGTGCCAGCAGCTTAATGACAGGGGGTCCAGGGGAGCTGTTTTTT. Translation: CASSLMTGGPGELFF.